These 25 T cell receptor beta chains originate from one sample sequenced in a study of T cell repertoires in cytomegalovirus infection. Via MiXCR, TCRdb re-called the reads, giving one row per CDR3 protein. The sample records about 300,000 distinct CDR3 sequences, approximately 10% being singletons. The sequencing sample was made of PBMCs. These receptor sequences come from a human donor in good health (CMV status not recorded). Some clones in this sample may be carry-over from other donors' samples.

This clonotype showed up many times. The chain links TRBV7-2 to TRBJ2-7; no clear D. The CDR3 has 13 residues. Between the trimmed V and J ends, which lost 3 bases and 3 bases, there was a span of 9 bases. CDR1 SGHTA and CDR2 FQGNSA come from the germline V gene. Here the CDR3 reads CASSFGVSYEQYF. The CDR3 DNA reads as TGTGCCAGCAGCTTTGGGGTCAGCTACGAGCAGTACTTC.

The sample holds many counts of this clonotype. The chain uses TRBV7-2 and TRBJ2-2; D remains unclear. The germline V and J ends were trimmed by 5 bases and 1 base, with 11 bases remaining between them. Per the germline V gene, CDR1 is SGHTA and CDR2 is FQGNSA. CDR3 length: 15 amino acids. CDR3 sequence reads: CASSAPIRNTGELFF. In DNA, the CDR3 is TGTGCCAGCAGCGCCCCCATAAGGAACACCGGGGAGCTGTTTTTT.

The chain employs TRBV20-1 and TRBJ2-7; D possibly corresponds to TRBD2 (5 bases). The CDR3 totals 12 residues. The germline CDR1 and CDR2 sequences are DFQATT and SNEGSKA (reference sequence). V lost 3 bases to trimming and J lost 3 bases, with 9 bases between them. The DNA of the CDR3 is TGCAGTGCTAGGAGAGGGAACTACGAGCAGTACGTC. Its protein is CSARRGNYEQYV.

There are many counts of this clonotype. This chain connects TRBV7-9 to TRBJ2-1; 10 bases match TRBD1. Germline assignment: CDR1 SEHNR and CDR2 FQNEAQ (reference sequence). This CDR3 has 17 amino acids. V lost 5 bases, J lost 5 bases, and 12 bases stayed unmatched. The CDR3 here is CASSPPHGTGANNEQFF. In nucleotides, the CDR3 is TGTGCCAGCAGCCCGCCCCACGGGACAGGGGCTAACAATGAGCAGTTCTTC.

V usage is TRBV6-5 and J usage is TRBJ2-7, with D possibly TRBD2 on 5 matching bases. The CDR3 is 13 amino acids. V lost 6 bases and J lost 7, with 16 bases in between. In germline, CDR1 is MNHEY, CDR2 SVGAGI. In nucleotides, the CDR3 is TGTGCCAGCAGACCCTACAGCAGACTAGAGCAGTACTTC. As protein: CASRPYSRLEQYF.

This clonotype showed up many times. This sequence joins TRBV7-2 and TRBJ2-3; D is unresolved. The CDR3 covers 17 residues. Germline values: CDR1 SGHTA, CDR2 FQGNSA. V was shortened by 5 bases and J by 2 bases, with 20 bases between the two germline ends. CDR3 bases: TGTGCCAGCAGCCCAAGTCCAGGATTTATAGACACAGATACGCAGTATTTT. Encoded protein: CASSPSPGFIDTDTQYF.

This clonotype was seen repeatedly, ten times or more. This chain uses TRBV4-1 with TRBJ1-2; no reliable D call. The germline V and J ends were trimmed by 0 bases and 4 bases, with 9 bases remaining between them. Germline loops: CDR1 MGHRA, CDR2 YSYEKL. The CDR3 has 14 residues. CDR3 DNA sequence: TGCGCCAGCAGCCAAGAACGTTATGGCTATGGCTACACCTTC. It encodes CASSQERYGYGYTF.

In its sample, this clonotype was seen a few times. The chain couples TRBV10-3 to TRBJ2-1; D possibly corresponds to TRBD1 (7 bases). The ends were cut back, 4 bases at V and 2 bases at J, with 18 bases in the middle. This CDR3 is built from 17 residues. Germline V gene data show CDR1 as ENHRY and CDR2 as SYGVKD. The CDR3 sequence is CAISGRGQLGPYNEQFF. The CDR3 bases are TGTGCCATCAGTGGGAGGGGACAGCTCGGACCCTACAATGAGCAGTTCTTC.

This clonotype was counted ten times or more. This chain uses TRBV7-9 with TRBJ1-4; D unresolved. V lost 7 bases, J lost 5 bases, and 11 bases lay in between. CDR3 length equals 13 residues. The V gene's germline CDR1 is SEHNR and CDR2 FQNEAQ (reference sequence). The CDR3 reads CASTSGVNEKLFF. In nucleotides, the CDR3 is TGTGCCAGCACCTCCGGTGTAAATGAAAAACTGTTTTTT. The full variable domain, with the rest looked up from reference TRBV7-9 and TRBJ1-4, is DTGVSQNPRHKITKRGQNVTFRCDPISEHNRLYWYRQTLGQGPEFLTYFQNEAQLEKSRLLSDRFSAERPKGSFSTLEIQRTEQGDSAMYLCASTSGVNEKLFFGSGTQLSVL.

At least ten counts were recorded for this clonotype. CDR3 bases: TGTGCCAGCTCACCCTACGCGGGGTTGGGGGTTAACACTGAAGCTTTCTTT. This gives the protein CASSPYAGLGVNTEAFF. The V and J genes are TRBV18 and TRBJ1-1, with TRBD1 as a possible D gene (5 bases). CDR3 length: 17 amino acids. Trimming took off 3 bases at V and 2 bases at J, with 19 bases between the two ends. Germline V gives CDR1 KGHSH, CDR2 LQKENI. The variable domain in full, completed from reference TRBV18 and TRBJ1-1, reads NAGVMQNPRHLVRRRGQEARLRCSPMKGHSHVYWYRQLPEEGLKFMVYLQKENIIDESGMPKERFSAEFPKEGPSILRIQQVVRGDSAAYFCASSPYAGLGVNTEAFFGQGTRLTVV.

The chain is built from TRBV4-2 and TRBJ2-2; D not certain. The CDR3 loop spans 14 amino acids. Per germline, CDR1 LGHNA and CDR2 YNFKEQ. V lost 3 bases, J lost 2 bases, and 7 bases lay in between. Here the CDR3 DNA reads TGTGCCAGCAGCCAGACATCAAACACCGGGGAGCTGTTTTTT. It translates to CASSQTSNTGELFF.

This clonotype was counted between two and nine times. This chain connects TRBV6-2 or TRBV6-3 to TRBJ1-6, with TRBD1 as a possible D gene (6 bases). Germline assignment: CDR1 MNHEY and CDR2 SVGEGT. The CDR3 is 12 residues long. V was trimmed by 6 bases and J by 9 bases, leaving 9 bases between them. The CDR3 spells CASRDSSSPLHF. CDR3 nucleotides: TGTGCCAGCAGGGACAGCTCTTCACCCCTCCACTTT.

The table lists this clonotype with a few counts. This rearrangement joins TRBV2 to TRBJ1-2; tentatively, D is TRBD1 (5 bases). This CDR3 comprises 13 residues. Germline V gene lookup returns CDR1 SNHLY and CDR2 FYNNEI. Trimming removed 5 bases at V and 0 bases at J, with 7 bases between. CDR3 in DNA: TGTGCCAGCAGTAAGACAGCTAACTATGGCTACACCTTC. Protein: CASSKTANYGYTF. The variable domain in full, completed from reference TRBV2 and TRBJ1-2, reads EPEVTQTPSHQVTQMGQEVILRCVPISNHLYFYWYRQILGQKVEFLVSFYNNEISEKSEIFDDQFSVERPDGSNFTLKIRSTKLEDSAMYFCASSKTANYGYTFGSGTRLTVV.

The table lists this clonotype with many counts. V gene TRBV6-5 combines with J gene TRBJ2-1; no clear D. V gave up 5 bases and J gave up 0 bases, with 11 bases separating them. The CDR3 contains 15 residues. Germline assignment: CDR1 MNHEY and CDR2 SVGAGI. The CDR3 DNA reads as TGTGCCAGCAGTCGAGACACCAGCTCCTACAATGAGCAGTTCTTC. It encodes CASSRDTSSYNEQFF.

This clonotype came up many times. CDR3 DNA sequence: TGTGCCAGCAACTGGGAGGGTCCCTCGGGCTACACCTTC. Residues: CASNWEGPSGYTF. The gene calls are TRBV2 and TRBJ1-2; unclear D gene. Germline-derived CDR1 and CDR2 are SNHLY and FYNNEI. The CDR3 runs to 13 residues. Trimming stripped 7 bases from V and 8 bases from J, with 17 bases between.

At least ten counts were recorded for this clonotype. CDR3 nucleotides: TGTGCCAGCAGTCCCGGGACGGACGGGGCCCAGTACTTC. Its translation: CASSPGTDGAQYF. This chain uses TRBV12-3 or TRBV12-4 with TRBJ2-5; D is possibly TRBD1 or TRBD2 (5 bases each). The CDR3 is 13 amino acids. V was cut by 5 bases and J by 9 bases, with 16 bases left in between.

This clonotype came up many times. V usage is TRBV7-2 and J usage is TRBJ2-1; D unclear. Trimming stripped 4 bases from V and 7 bases from J, with 11 bases between. Per germline, CDR1 SGHTA and CDR2 FQGNSA. The CDR3 sequence is 13 residues long. This CDR3 is CASSSSRANEQFF. In DNA, the CDR3 is TGTGCCAGCAGCTCCAGCCGGGCGAATGAGCAGTTCTTC.

This clonotype has ten or more counts. This chain links TRBV7-6 with TRBJ2-5; tentatively, D is TRBD2 (7 bases). The germline V gene encodes CDR1 SGHVS and CDR2 FNYEAQ. Trimming cost V 6 bases and J 2 bases, with 16 bases left between them. The CDR3 totals 15 residues. The CDR3 DNA sequence: TGTGCCAGCAGGTCCCCCGGGGGGCGACAAGAGACCCAGTACTTC. This gives the protein CASRSPGGRQETQYF.

This clonotype was detected ten times or more. The rearrangement uses TRBV7-9 and TRBJ2-6, with D possibly matching TRBD1 (6 bases). V lost 4 bases and J lost 0, with 10 bases in between. The CDR3 length is 16 residues. Germline V lookup: CDR1 SEHNR, CDR2 FQNEAQ (reference sequence). CDR3 coding DNA: TGTGCCAGCAGCTCCAGCAGGGGCTCTGGGGCCAACGTCCTGACTTTC. As protein: CASSSSRGSGANVLTF.

At least ten counts were recorded for this clonotype. This chain links TRBV28 with TRBJ1-5, with TRBD1 matching over 8 bases. Germline loops: CDR1 MDHEN, CDR2 SYDVKM. The CDR3 contains 14 residues. Germline trimming cut 6 bases from V and 6 bases from J; bases unmatched to any gene: 7. The CDR3 nucleotides are TGTGCCAGCAGCTCCGGGACAGGCTTTCAGCCCCAGCATTTT. It is translated as CASSSGTGFQPQHF.

In its sample, this clonotype was seen many times. The chain has TRBV20-1 and TRBJ1-6; no firm D call. The CDR3 runs to 16 residues. V was shortened by 0 bases and J by 10 bases, with 19 bases between the two germline ends. Germline V CDR1 and CDR2: DFQATT, SNEGSKA (reference sequence). CDR3 sequence reads: CSARDGDGLRQSPLHF. The CDR3 DNA is TGCAGTGCTAGAGATGGCGACGGCCTTAGGCAATCACCCCTCCACTTT.

This clonotype was observed many times. The chain has TRBV7-2 and TRBJ1-1; D is unclear. Trimming removed 5 bases from V and 6 bases from J, with 10 bases in between. Germline CDR1 SGHTA, CDR2 FQGNSA. The CDR3 contains 12 residues. CDR3 region: CASSPHSPEAFF. The CDR3 bases are TGTGCCAGCAGCCCGCATAGCCCTGAAGCTTTCTTT.

This clonotype was seen at least ten times. The chain links TRBV7-2 to TRBJ2-1, with a weak D call TRBD1 (6 bases). Trimming left V 1 base short and J 11 bases short, with 18 bases between. The CDR3 is made up of 15 amino acids. The germline V gene has CDR1 SGHTA and CDR2 FQGNSA. The CDR3 bases are TGTGCCAGCAGCTTAGGCCTCTTACAGGGTGTACAGCAGTTCTTC. It is translated as CASSLGLLQGVQQFF.

This clonotype appeared many times. This rearrangement joins TRBV29-1 to TRBJ1-1; no firm D call. The CDR3 is made up of 13 amino acids. V lost 6 bases and J 0 bases, leaving 11 bases between the germline ends. CDR1 and CDR2 (germline): SQVTM, ANQGSEA. The CDR3 nucleotides read TGCAGCGTGGAGAGGTTAATGAACACTGAAGCTTTCTTT. As protein: CSVERLMNTEAFF.

This chain connects TRBV20-1 to TRBJ1-2; no clear D gene. The V end was cut by 6 bases, the J end by 8 bases, with 19 bases between. The CDR3 runs to 13 residues. Germline V gives CDR1 DFQATT, CDR2 SNEGSKA (reference sequence). CDR3 sequence: CSALPSGERGYTF. The CDR3 DNA reads TGCAGTGCCCTCCCGTCTGGGGAGCGGGGCTACACCTTC.